Presented here are 8 T cell receptor beta chains from one specimen sequenced in a study of T cells after yellow fever vaccination. Each CDR3 protein is one row after TCRdb ran MiXCR on the 5' RACE reads. The data show roughly 330,000 distinct CDR3 sequences, almost 4% seen once. This specimen was PBMCs, taken 5 days after the yellow fever booster vaccination. These receptors originate from a man aged 18 to 30 who received the YFV17D yellow fever vaccine.

The genes are TRBV5-1 and TRBJ1-5; a weak D match, TRBD1 (5 bases). Germline-derived CDR1 and CDR2 are SGHRS and YFSETQ. Trimming took 3 bases from V and 6 from J, leaving 13 bases between them. The CDR3 is made up of 14 amino acids. DNA for the CDR3: TGCGCCAGCAGCTCCGGGACTCCAGGTCAGCCCCAGCATTTT. This codes for CASSSGTPGQPQHF.

J is TRBJ2-6 and V is TRBV3-1; D gene ambiguous. The CDR3 length is 16 residues. Germline lookup yields CDR1 LGHDT and CDR2 YNNKEL (reference sequence). V gave up 6 bases and J gave up 2 bases, with 14 bases separating them. CDR3 sequence (DNA): TGTGCCAGCAGTCCATACATAGCCCCTGGGGCCAACGTCCTGACTTTC. Translation: CASSPYIAPGANVLTF.

This clonotype turned up a few times. The rearrangement uses TRBV5-5 and TRBJ1-5, with D hard to call. V shed 2 bases and J shed 7 bases, with 16 bases lying between them. CDR1 SGHKS and CDR2 YYEKEE come from the germline V gene (reference sequence). The CDR3 runs to 15 residues. CDR3 nucleotide sequence: TGTGCCAGCAGCTTCTCCAGCCCAAACGGGCAGCCCCAGCATTTT. This gives the protein CASSFSSPNGQPQHF.

This clonotype was counted between two and nine times. J is TRBJ1-6 and V is TRBV27; D is possibly TRBD1 (5 bases). From germline, CDR1 is MNHEY and CDR2 SMNVEV (reference sequence). The CDR3 is 15 residues long. Trimming removed 3 bases from V and 10 bases from J, with 16 bases in between. CDR3 coding DNA: TGTGCCAGCAGTTTGCGGGGGGAGAGGTTCTCACCCCTCCACTTT. It yields the protein CASSLRGERFSPLHF.

This clonotype was counted many times. The CDR3 DNA follows: TGTGCCAGCAGCCGGGGGGCCGGGGAGCTGTTTTTT. Translating gives CASSRGAGELFF. The genes are TRBV11-2 and TRBJ2-2; 7 nucleotides align to TRBD2. J was trimmed by 6 bases and V by 5 bases; bases with no gene match: 0. This CDR3 has 12 residues. The germline V gene has CDR1 SGHAT and CDR2 FQNNGV.

In this sample, this clonotype turned up a few times. This chain connects TRBV7-9 to TRBJ2-3; 13 bases map to TRBD2. V lost 4 bases and J lost 6; bases outside the gene matches: 13. Germline V CDR1 and CDR2: SEHNR, FQNEAQ (reference sequence). This CDR3 contains 18 residues. The CDR3 DNA reads TGTGCCAGCAGCTCGGCCCGACGACTAGCGGGGGGCGGGGATACGCAGTATTTT. This translates into CASSSARRLAGGGDTQYF.

This clonotype was picked up many times. The V gene is TRBV12-5, the J gene TRBJ1-1; no reliable D call. The CDR3 has 14 residues. Germline loops: CDR1 LGHNT, CDR2 FRNRAP. V gave up 4 bases and J gave up 4 bases, with 13 bases separating them. In nucleotides, the CDR3 is TGTGCTAGTGGTTCCCCCCCCTCCCCCACTGAAGCTTTCTTT. This gives the protein CASGSPPSPTEAFF.

The chain recombines TRBV11-2 with TRBJ2-5; D not certain. This CDR3 spans 13 amino acids. Germline assignment: CDR1 SGHAT and CDR2 FQNNGV. V lost 3 bases and J lost 2, with 7 bases in between. CDR3 nucleotides: TGTGCCAGCAGCTTTGGGAATCAAGAGACCCAGTACTTC. Its protein product is CASSFGNQETQYF.